Described below is a single T cell receptor (beta chain) sequence and its context. Its specificity is not known. These data come from a study of cytomegalovirus exposure and HLA in healthy donors. Findings and limits, study-wide: Among the CMV-associated chains, three were confirmed in vitro as specific for CMV antigens. As a later analysis showed, several of the most significant clusters appeared to be linked to common viral pathogens.

Healthy bone marrow donors formed the donor group. The primer mix had 60 Vbeta and 13 Jbeta primers. Clones were read by immunoSEQ multiplex PCR, and TCRdb kept only the in-frame ones, dropping some. The table lists some 180,000 clones, around 83% of them singletons, with roughly 2.5% in the top ten. Germline V gene lookup returns CDR1 SGHVS and CDR2 FQNEAQ. V shed 1 base and J 3 bases; nucleotides not matched to a gene: 19. CDR3 size: 20 residues. Sequenced material: PBMCs. The chain links TRBV7-8 to TRBJ2-7; TRBD2 aligns across 9 bases. This TCR derives from a man aged 25 to 40 in good health and CMV-seropositive. The CDR3 sequence: CASSLVVVAGVSNKRYEQYV. CDR3 DNA: TGTGCCAGCAGCTTAGTAGTGGTAGCGGGGGTAAGTAATAAGCGCTACGAGCAGTACGTC.